One and the same sample provided the 9 T cell receptor beta chains below, sequenced in a study. TCRdb re-analysed the 5' RACE reads in MiXCR, keeping a single row per CDR3 protein. The sample shows about 42,000 distinct CDR3 sequences, over 25% of them seen only once. Input material: tumor-infiltrating memory CD4+ T cells sorted from the breast tumor. Subset of the sample: memory CD4+ T cells, CD4+CD45RO+CD25-. The receptors come from a female donor with breast cancer.

This clonotype was observed a few times. The V gene is TRBV4-1, the J gene TRBJ2-7, with no clear D. V lost 4 bases, J lost 4 bases, and 11 bases lay in between. The germline gives CDR1 MGHRA, CDR2 YSYEKL. The CDR3 is made up of 13 amino acids. The CDR3 spells CASSPSVHYEQYF. CDR3 in DNA: TGCGCCAGCAGCCCATCTGTTCATTACGAGCAGTACTTC.

This clonotype was counted only a few times. The chain carries TRBV11-3 and TRBJ1-5, with D possibly matching TRBD1 (5 bases). In germline, CDR1 is SGHNT, CDR2 YENEEA. Between the trimmed V and J ends, which lost 1 base and 1 base, there was a span of 20 bases. The CDR3 length is 19 residues. Written as DNA, the CDR3 is TGTGCCAGCAGCTTAGGGCATGAGGACATCTCAAAGAGCAATCAGCCCCAGCATTTT. It specifies CASSLGHEDISKSNQPQHF. The whole variable domain, filled in from reference TRBV11-3 and TRBJ1-5, reads EAGVVQSPRYKIIEKKQPVAFWCNPISGHNTLYWYLQNLGQGPELLIRYENEEAVDDSQLPKDRFSAERLKGVDSTLKIQPAELGDSAVYLCASSLGHEDISKSNQPQHFGDGTRLSIL.

This rearrangement joins TRBV12-3 or TRBV12-4 to TRBJ2-5; 8 bases align to TRBD1. This CDR3 has 15 residues. With 6 bases clipped from V and 0 bases from J, the junction kept 6 bases outside the gene matches. The CDR3 DNA reads TGTGCCAGCAGCCCAGGGGGCAGCTACCAAGAGACCCAGTACTTC. This encodes CASSPGGSYQETQYF.

V and J are TRBV28 and TRBJ1-4, with D possibly matching TRBD1 (5 bases). V was trimmed by 6 bases and J by 10 bases, leaving 15 bases between them. The CDR3 has 13 amino acids. Germline V CDR1 and CDR2: MDHEN, SYDVKM. This CDR3 is CASRSGTTSKLFF. In DNA form, the CDR3 reads TGTGCCAGCAGGTCCGGGACTACGTCAAAACTGTTTTTT. The full variable domain, with the rest looked up from reference TRBV28 and TRBJ1-4, is DVKVTQSSRYLVKRTGEKVFLECVQDMDHENMFWYRQDPGLGLRLIYFSYDVKMKEKGDIPEGYSVSREKKERFSLILESASTNQTSMYLCASRSGTTSKLFFGSGTQLSVL.

The V gene is TRBV6-6, the J gene TRBJ2-5, with 16 bases matching TRBD2. With 3 bases clipped from V and 2 bases from J, the junction kept 15 bases outside the gene matches. Looked up from germline, CDR1 is MNHNY and CDR2 is SVGAGI (reference sequence). The CDR3 is made up of 21 amino acids. The CDR3 is CASSYPQPGTSGRETQETQYF. The CDR3 nucleotides read TGTGCCAGCAGTTATCCGCAACCAGGGACTAGCGGGAGGGAGACTCAAGAGACCCAGTACTTC.

This chain connects TRBV24-1 to TRBJ2-7; TRBD2 is a possible D gene (6 bases). The V end lost 3 bases, the J end lost 3 bases, and 14 bases lay between the germline ends. CDR3 length: 15 amino acids. Per germline, CDR1 KGHDR and CDR2 SFDVKD. The CDR3 protein is CATSDTTRGSYEQYF. CDR3 coding DNA: TGTGCCACCAGTGATACTACCCGGGGGAGCTACGAGCAGTACTTC.

On this clonotype: The junction shows a germline mismatch at one end, possibly a read error. This chain connects TRBV5-1 to TRBJ2-1, with 9 bases lining up with TRBD2. The CDR3 has 14 amino acids. The germline V gene has CDR1 SGHRS and CDR2 YFSETQ. CDR3 loop: CVSTTGLAYNEQFF. The CDR3 nucleotides read TGCGTCAGCACCACGGGACTAGCTTACAATGAGCAGTTCTTC. Full variable domain (outside the CDR3, taken from reference TRBV5-1 and TRBJ2-1): KAGVTQTPRYLIKTRGQQVTLSCSPISGHRSVSWYQQTPGQGLQFLFEYFSETQRNKGNFPGRFSGRQFSNSRSEMNVSTLELGDSALYLCVSTTGLAYNEQFFGPGTRLTVL.

The CDR3 DNA follows: TGTGCAAGTCGCCTACTAGACTACGAGCAGTACTTC. Translated, it gives CASRLLDYEQYF. V is TRBV12-2 and J is TRBJ2-7. TRBV12-2 is an annotated pseudogene. The CDR3 length is 12 residues.

This clonotype was observed a few times. The V gene is TRBV4-3, the J gene TRBJ2-1; no firm D call. V lost 1 base and J lost 2, with 9 bases in between. The CDR3 is 15 amino acids. From germline, CDR1 is LGHNA and CDR2 YSLEER. This chain's CDR3 is CASSQVAATYNEQFF. The CDR3 region has the DNA TGCGCCAGCAGCCAAGTGGCTGCTACCTACAATGAGCAGTTCTTC.